Listed here are 14 T cell receptor beta chains from one sample, sequenced in a study of regulatory T cells in long-lasting Graves disease. As for time point: newly diagnosed GD, antithyroid drugs for less than 3 months. PBMC RNA was the source of the TCR library. Arm-PCR with iRepertoire HTBI primers amplified the CDR3 regions for these TCR beta libraries. TCRdb ran MiXCR on the multiplex PCR reads and lists one entry per CDR3 protein. The sample yields 400,000 to 450,000 distinct CDR3 sequences, about 16% seen once. The data were also submitted as part of a second study, on T cells in Graves' hyperthyroidism and ophthalmopathy.

Sample: peripheral blood mononuclear cells (PBMCs), taken at new diagnosis, from a patient treated with antithyroid drugs. The receptors were gathered from a woman in her twenties or thirties with Graves disease.

This clonotype was seen at least ten times. The chain links TRBV2 to TRBJ2-7; 7 nucleotides match TRBD2. This CDR3 spans 15 amino acids. J was trimmed by 4 bases and V by 1 base; bases with no gene match: 7. Germline V lookup: CDR1 SNHLY, CDR2 FYNNEI. CDR3 nucleotide sequence: TGTGCCAGCAGTGAAGGGTTACCAGCGGGGTACGAGCAGTACTTC. As protein: CASSEGLPAGYEQYF.

This clonotype was detected only a few times. A read error may account for a junction end that differs from germline. This chain joins TRBV6-1 and TRBJ1-4; tentative D call: TRBD1 (5 bases). CDR1 is MNHNS and CDR2 is SASEGT in the germline V gene. The CDR3 consists of 14 residues. For the CDR3, the DNA is TGTGCCAGCAGTCCCGGGGGAACTAATGAAAGACTGTTTTTT. It is translated as CASSPGGTNERLFF.

Remarks on this clonotype: A read error may explain this, as a much larger clone is one base away. The chain is built from TRBV30 and TRBJ2-7; D unresolved. CDR3 size: 11 residues. Per germline, CDR1 GTSNPN and CDR2 SVGIG (reference sequence). V shed 0 bases and J shed 4 bases, with 4 bases lying between them. In DNA form, the CDR3 reads TGTGCCTGGAGTGTCAGGTACGAGCAGTACTTC. It codes for CAWSVRYEQYF. The whole variable domain, filled in from reference TRBV30 and TRBJ2-7, reads SQTIHQWPATLVQPVGSPLSLECTVEGTSNPNLYWYRQAAGRGLQLLFYSVGIGQISSEVPQNLSASRPQDRQFILSSKKLLLSDSGFYLCAWSVRYEQYFGPGTRLTVT.

In its sample, this clonotype was seen many times. V usage is TRBV20-1 and J usage is TRBJ2-7, with 10 bases that match TRBD1. The CDR3 loop spans 13 amino acids. Trimming at V came to 6 bases and at J to 0 bases, leaving 2 bases not matched to a gene. The germline V gene encodes CDR1 DFQATT and CDR2 SNEGSKA (reference sequence). The CDR3 DNA follows: TGCAGTGCGGGACAGGGGTCCTCCTACGAGCAGTACTTC. Translating it yields CSAGQGSSYEQYF.

The chain couples TRBV14 to TRBJ2-1, with D unresolved. The CDR3 runs 13 residues. Trimming took 0 bases from V and 8 from J, leaving 8 bases between them. CDR1 SGHDN and CDR2 FVKESK come from the germline V gene. Here the CDR3 reads CASSQDLLHEQFF. The CDR3 nucleotides read TGTGCCAGCAGCCAAGATCTTCTCCATGAGCAGTTCTTC.

This chain links TRBV14 with TRBJ1-1; 7 nucleotides align to TRBD1. Germline V gene lookup returns CDR1 SGHDN and CDR2 FVKESK. This CDR3 region has 15 residues. After removal of 2 bases from V and 4 bases from J, the junction contained 7 bases not matched to a gene. CDR3 sequence reads: CASSQNRGRGTEAFF. CDR3 DNA: TGTGCCAGCAGCCAAAACAGGGGAAGGGGCACTGAAGCTTTCTTT.

In regard to this clonotype: The junction departs from the called germline gene at one end, perhaps through a read error. The rearrangement uses TRBV4-3 and TRBJ2-1; 7 bases fit TRBD2. The CDR3 spans 12 residues. CDR1 and CDR2 from the germline V gene are LGHNA and YSLEER. CDR3 in DNA: TGCGCCAGCAGCTCATGGGGAGGGCCCCCCACCTTC. Its protein product is CASSSWGGPPTF.

This clonotype was seen ten or more times. The CDR3 DNA is TGTGCCACCAGAATTTCCGGGACGGGGAACTATGGCTACACCTTC. This gives the protein CATRISGTGNYGYTF. V gene TRBV15 combines with J gene TRBJ1-2; D possibly corresponds to TRBD1 (5 bases). The CDR3 runs to 15 residues. Germline loops: CDR1 LNHNV, CDR2 YYDKDF (reference sequence). V was cut by 6 bases and J by 2 bases, with 16 bases left in between. Full variable domain (outside the CDR3, taken from reference TRBV15 and TRBJ1-2): DAMVIQNPRYQVTQFGKPVTLSCSQTLNHNVMYWYQQKSSQAPKLLFHYYDKDFNNEADTPDNFQSRRPNTSFCFLDIRSPGLGDTAMYLCATRISGTGNYGYTFGSGTRLTVV.

At least ten counts were recorded for this clonotype. The chain uses TRBV3-1 and TRBJ2-2; D is undetermined. The germline V and J ends were trimmed by 1 base and 3 bases, with 12 bases remaining between them. The CDR3 loop spans 16 amino acids. CDR1 LGHDT and CDR2 YNNKEL come from the germline V gene (reference sequence). The CDR3 DNA reads as TGTGCCAGCAGCCAAGGCAGGTCTACCCACACCGGGGAGCTGTTTTTT. Its protein product is CASSQGRSTHTGELFF.

V and J are TRBV5-1 and TRBJ1-4; 7 bases align to TRBD1. This CDR3 is 16 amino acids long. Germline V CDR1 and CDR2: SGHRS, YFSETQ. V lost 4 bases and J lost 0; bases outside the gene matches: 6. The CDR3 sequence: CASSLGQITTNEKLFF. The CDR3 DNA follows: TGCGCCAGCAGCCTGGGACAGATCACAACTAATGAAAAACTGTTTTTT.

A remark on this clonotype: A much larger clone lies a single base off, so this may be a read error. CDR3: CASSPPMGSYTF. Here the CDR3 DNA reads TGCGCCAGCAGTCCCCCGATGGGTAGCTACACCTTC. J is TRBJ1-2 and V is TRBV5-1; D is undetermined. The CDR3 consists of 12 residues. V gave up 5 bases and J gave up 9 bases, with 14 bases separating them. The germline V gene encodes CDR1 SGHRS and CDR2 YFSETQ. The entire variable domain, with the rest obtained from reference TRBV5-1 and TRBJ1-2, is as follows: KAGVTQTPRYLIKTRGQQVTLSCSPISGHRSVSWYQQTPGQGLQFLFEYFSETQRNKGNFPGRFSGRQFSNSRSEMNVSTLELGDSALYLCASSPPMGSYTFGSGTRLTVV.

This clonotype came up many times. This rearrangement joins TRBV20-1 to TRBJ1-6; TRBD1 might be the D (5 bases). The length of the CDR3 is 16 residues. Germline values: CDR1 DFQATT, CDR2 SNEGSKA (reference sequence). V was trimmed by 1 base and J by 1 base, leaving 11 bases between them. The CDR3 loop reads CSARGRVGSYNSPLHF. The CDR3, as DNA: TGCAGTGCTAGAGGCAGGGTCGGTTCCTATAATTCACCCCTCCACTTT.

In its sample, this clonotype was seen a few times. This chain uses TRBV2 with TRBJ2-3; 13 bases agree with TRBD2. The CDR3 extends over 16 amino acids. In germline, CDR1 is SNHLY, CDR2 FYNNEI. V was pared by 6 bases and J by 2 bases, with 5 bases of the junction left unmatched. DNA of the CDR3: TGTGCCAGCAGGGTGACTAGCGGGAGGAACACAGATACGCAGTATTTT. Amino acids: CASRVTSGRNTDTQYF.

This clonotype appeared many times. The chain joins TRBV9 to TRBJ1-1; 7 positions match TRBD1. Germline CDR1 reads SGDLS; CDR2 reads YYNGEE. The CDR3 is 15 amino acids. V was clipped by 3 bases and J by 2 bases; unmatched bases: 7. CDR3 in amino acids: CASSGTQGTNTEAFF. In nucleotides, the CDR3 is TGTGCCAGCAGCGGGACACAGGGGACCAACACTGAAGCTTTCTTT.